This TCR beta chain was found in a study of T cell responses to AZD1222 COVID-19 vaccine (dated by TCRdb to about 2021). With regard to the full study: AZD1222 recipients with second doses at about 4 weeks or about 12 weeks were pooled, because spike-specific TCR depth and breadth did not differ between schedules. A total of approximately 250 trial participants underwent TCR sequencing, of whom about 210 had received two doses of AZD1222 and 26 had received two doses of the MenACWY control vaccine. Enrollment into the trials was organized by age into subgroups of 18-55, 56-69 and 70-plus years, and those subgroups contained roughly 160, 29 and 62 TCR-sequenced participants, respectively.

This sample's time point label indicates: baseline before first vaccination. Vaccinee samples came from UK trials COV001 and COV002, including a single-blind randomized controlled phase 2/3 trial of AZD1222 (ChAdOx1 nCoV-19) in healthy adults. For TCRbeta chain sequencing, PBMC samples from trial participants were taken at day 0 and at day 28 after the second dose. The germline V gene (reference sequence) gives CDR1 as LNHDA and CDR2 as SQIVND. V was cut back by 2 bases and J by 7 bases, leaving a gap of 12 bases between them. The CDR3 starts with the cysteine, ends with the phenylalanine, and has 15 residues. The retained sequence is limited to the CDR3, 45 bases, with the frame set at the first base. What the work shows at the level of the full study, not this receptor alone: Vaccine-associated CD4 TCRs spanned the whole spike protein, with dominant responses in regions 160-218 and 743-854. Most participants were white British and females outnumbered males, and the authors suggested that clonal diversity may have been underestimated. Nearly half of unique spike-specific TCRs reportedly recognized epitopes outside regions mutated in the B.1.351 and B.1.1.7 variants. No day 14 peak-response samples were available, so repertoires were characterized only after the peak T cell response. Conclusions about previously exposed vaccinees were limited because only six AZD1222 recipients were SARS-CoV-2 seropositive at baseline. In the small 56-69-year group, the increase in depth fell short of significance, most likely because of low power. After two AZD1222 doses, both the breadth and the depth of spike-specific TCRs were significantly higher than at day 0 and than in MenACWY recipients.

This clone was recorded a few times. What antigen it recognizes has not been identified. The input lacks base qualities; no much larger clone sits a single base away. The CDR3 regions of human TCRbeta chains were subjected to immunosequencing. As for the original processing: TCRs in the repertoires were matched against a reference library of SARS-CoV-2-specific TCRs that had been generated with the MIRA antigen-specificity platform. Breadth meant the fraction of unique TCRs that were SARS-CoV-2-associated, whereas depth meant the fraction of total T cells that were SARS-CoV-2-associated. Using the MIRA data, every spike-specific TCR was mapped to the spike region that the TCR reacted to and assigned to either a CD4 or a CD8 class. Log10-transformed breadth and depth values were compared by one-way ANOVA with Sidak's multiple comparisons tests. In TCRdb, the immuneACCESS table is reduced to in-frame sequences with V and J assigned. These tables do not hold every clone; where another copy was compared, an unresolved V gene accounts for under half, and the others remain unexplained. Clone size and V and J calls were adopted from that table, with D and trimming inferred from the DNA. Counted in this sample were over 75,000 clones; about 92% of them appeared once. Around 2.8% of the sample is taken by the ten largest.

This sequence was found in an adult in good health. The chain employs TRBV19 and TRBJ1-6; matching of 6 bases hints at TRBD1 as the D gene. Sequencing was performed on peripheral blood, taken on day 0 of AZD1222 vaccination. The CDR3 protein sequence reads: CASSIQGQGNSPLHF. In nucleotides, the sequence is TGTGCCAGTAGTATACAAGGTCAGGGGAATTCACCCCTCCACTTT.